These T cell receptor beta chains were read from a single sample in a study of early T cells in non-severe SARS-CoV-2 infection. TCRdb re-called the 5' RACE reads with MiXCR, one entry per CDR3 protein. This table has about 72,000 distinct CDR3 sequences, around 10% appearing once. The sequencing here drew on whole blood, taken at baseline. Receptors were obtained from an adult who was a healthcare worker with PCR-confirmed SARS-CoV-2 infection or an uninfected control (not recorded which). Both conserved end residues are part of each CDR3. The D gene is left open where the match is weak. Clone size, where shown, is once, few, many, or a class for clones that have expanded.

D gene: -
clone size: -
J gene: TRBJ1-2
V gene: TRBV11-2
CDR3 length: 14
CDR3 protein: CASSLDEGSDGYTF
CDR3 DNA: TGTGCCAGCAGCTTAGACGAGGGCTCGGATGGCTACACCTTC

D gene: TRBD1
clone size: -
J gene: TRBJ2-2
V gene: TRBV7-9
CDR3 length: 18
CDR3 protein: CASSPRTGGGWNTGELFF
CDR3 DNA: TGTGCCAGCAGCCCTCGGACAGGGGGCGGTTGGAACACCGGGGAGCTGTTTTTT

D gene: -
clone size: few
J gene: TRBJ1-4
V gene: TRBV5-1
CDR3 length: 14
CDR3 protein: CASSRDGSNEKLFF
CDR3 DNA: TGCGCCAGCAGCCGGGACGGAAGTAATGAAAAACTGTTTTTT

D gene: TRBD1
clone size: -
J gene: TRBJ2-6
V gene: TRBV10-3
CDR3 length: 16
CDR3 protein: CAIRGQLQPGANVLTF
CDR3 DNA: TGTGCCATCAGGGGACAGCTCCAACCTGGGGCCAACGTCCTGACTTTC

D gene: -
clone size: -
J gene: TRBJ1-2
V gene: TRBV10-2
CDR3 length: 14
CDR3 protein: CASSEWEGDYGYTF
CDR3 DNA: TGCGCCAGCAGTGAGTGGGAGGGCGACTATGGCTACACCTTC

D gene: -
clone size: -
J gene: TRBJ2-2
V gene: TRBV7-6
CDR3 length: 16
CDR3 protein: CASSLEARLHTGELFF
CDR3 DNA: TGTGCCAGCAGCTTAGAGGCACGGTTACACACCGGGGAGCTGTTTTTT

D gene: -
clone size: few
J gene: TRBJ1-2
V gene: TRBV4-3
CDR3 length: 14
CDR3 protein: CASSQSLVGYGYTF
CDR3 DNA: TGCGCCAGCAGCCAATCTCTGGTTGGCTATGGCTACACCTTC

D gene: -
clone size: -
J gene: TRBJ2-7
V gene: TRBV6-1
CDR3 length: 14
CDR3 protein: CASSGEGQIGEQYF
CDR3 DNA: TGTGCCAGCAGTGGGGAGGGACAAATTGGCGAGCAGTACTTC

D gene: -
clone size: many
J gene: TRBJ2-3
V gene: TRBV7-2
CDR3 length: 12
CDR3 protein: CASSPSAGTQYF
CDR3 DNA: TGTGCCAGCAGCCCGAGTGCGGGTACGCAGTATTTT

D gene: TRBD1
clone size: few
J gene: TRBJ1-2
V gene: TRBV11-2
CDR3 length: 13
CDR3 protein: CASSAGQAYGYTF
CDR3 DNA: TGTGCCAGCAGCGCGGGACAGGCCTATGGCTACACCTTC

D gene: TRBD1
clone size: few
J gene: TRBJ1-2
V gene: TRBV12-3/TRBV12-4
CDR3 length: 13
CDR3 protein: CASRRGQGYGYTF
CDR3 DNA: TGTGCCAGCAGGAGGGGACAGGGTTATGGCTACACCTTC

D gene: TRBD1
clone size: -
J gene: TRBJ2-7
V gene: TRBV30
CDR3 length: 15
CDR3 protein: CAWNPGTGEPYEQYF
CDR3 DNA: TGTGCCTGGAACCCAGGGACAGGGGAACCCTACGAGCAGTACTTC

D gene: -
clone size: few
J gene: TRBJ1-4
V gene: TRBV20-1
CDR3 length: 11
CDR3 protein: CSANTPGGLFF
CDR3 DNA: TGCAGTGCCAATACACCGGGAGGACTGTTTTTT

D gene: -
clone size: many
J gene: TRBJ1-4
V gene: TRBV12-3/TRBV12-4
CDR3 length: 14
CDR3 protein: CASSPGQANEKLFF
CDR3 DNA: TGTGCCAGCAGTCCGGGACAAGCTAATGAAAAACTGTTTTTT

D gene: -
clone size: few
J gene: TRBJ2-3
V gene: TRBV7-2
CDR3 length: 15
CDR3 protein: CASSPMGPSTDTQYF
CDR3 DNA: TGTGCCAGCAGCCCAATGGGGCCTAGCACAGATACGCAGTATTTT

D gene: -
clone size: -
J gene: TRBJ1-1
V gene: TRBV30
CDR3 length: 13
CDR3 protein: CAWSRGQGTEAFF
CDR3 DNA: TGTGCCTGGTCACGGGGGCAGGGGACTGAAGCTTTCTTT

D gene: TRBD1
clone size: many
J gene: TRBJ2-5
V gene: TRBV19
CDR3 length: 15
CDR3 protein: CASSIVGQGSETQYF
CDR3 DNA: TGTGCCAGTAGTATAGTCGGACAGGGTTCGGAGACCCAGTACTTC

D gene: -
clone size: many
J gene: TRBJ2-3
V gene: TRBV7-2
CDR3 length: 14
CDR3 protein: CASSLLPETDTQYF
CDR3 DNA: TGTGCCAGCAGCTTACTTCCGGAGACAGATACGCAGTATTTT

D gene: -
clone size: -
J gene: TRBJ1-5
V gene: TRBV5-1
CDR3 length: 16
CDR3 protein: CASSFEGRGGNQPQHF
CDR3 DNA: TGCGCCAGCAGCTTCGAAGGGAGAGGAGGCAATCAGCCCCAGCATTTT

D gene: TRBD2
clone size: many
J gene: TRBJ2-2
V gene: TRBV20-1
CDR3 length: 15
CDR3 protein: CSALAGAANTGELFF
CDR3 DNA: TGCAGTGCGCTAGCGGGGGCCGCGAACACCGGGGAGCTGTTTTTT

D gene: TRBD2
clone size: many
J gene: TRBJ2-3
V gene: TRBV4-3
CDR3 length: 16
CDR3 protein: CASSAGVLGATDTQYF
CDR3 DNA: TGCGCCAGCAGCGCGGGGGTATTAGGGGCCACAGATACGCAGTATTTT

D gene: -
clone size: few
J gene: TRBJ2-2
V gene: TRBV20-1
CDR3 length: 14
CDR3 protein: CSARPRGRTGELFF
CDR3 DNA: TGCAGTGCCAGGCCTCGGGGGAGGACCGGGGAGCTGTTTTTT

D gene: -
clone size: many
J gene: TRBJ1-1
V gene: TRBV5-1
CDR3 length: 16
CDR3 protein: CASSLGTSSLNTEAFF
CDR3 DNA: TGCGCCAGCAGCCTAGGGACTTCTAGTTTGAACACTGAAGCTTTCTTT

D gene: -
clone size: many
J gene: TRBJ1-3
V gene: TRBV25-1
CDR3 length: 15
CDR3 protein: CASSEPRSSGNTIYF
CDR3 DNA: TGTGCCAGCAGTGAACCCAGGAGCTCTGGAAACACCATATATTTT

D gene: TRBD2
clone size: -
J gene: TRBJ2-7
V gene: TRBV4-1
CDR3 length: 16
CDR3 protein: CASSQDQLAVSYEQYF
CDR3 DNA: TGCGCCAGCAGCCAAGATCAACTAGCGGTCTCCTACGAGCAGTACTTC

D gene: -
clone size: few
J gene: TRBJ1-1
V gene: TRBV6-5
CDR3 length: 16
CDR3 protein: CASSYSAGVMNTEAFF
CDR3 DNA: TGTGCCAGCAGTTACAGCGCAGGTGTAATGAACACTGAAGCTTTCTTT

D gene: -
clone size: many
J gene: TRBJ2-4
V gene: TRBV25-1
CDR3 length: 13
CDR3 protein: CASSPREIPIQYF
CDR3 DNA: TGTGCCAGCAGTCCCCGCGAGATCCCGATTCAGTACTTC

D gene: -
clone size: -
J gene: TRBJ1-1
V gene: TRBV30
CDR3 length: 11
CDR3 protein: CAWSVSGEAFF
CDR3 DNA: TGTGCCTGGAGTGTATCTGGTGAAGCTTTCTTT

D gene: TRBD1
clone size: many
J gene: TRBJ1-2
V gene: TRBV20-1
CDR3 length: 13
CDR3 protein: CSATGGGSYGYTF
CDR3 DNA: TGCAGTGCTACAGGGGGCGGTAGCTATGGCTACACCTTC

D gene: -
clone size: -
J gene: TRBJ2-1
V gene: TRBV19
CDR3 length: 14
CDR3 protein: CASSIGGPYNEQFF
CDR3 DNA: TGTGCCAGTAGTATAGGAGGGCCCTACAATGAGCAGTTCTTC

D gene: -
clone size: many
J gene: TRBJ2-5
V gene: TRBV7-6
CDR3 length: 14
CDR3 protein: CASSLLQGQETQYF
CDR3 DNA: TGTGCCAGCAGCTTACTACAGGGACAAGAGACCCAGTACTTC

D gene: -
clone size: -
J gene: TRBJ2-2
V gene: TRBV30
CDR3 length: 14
CDR3 protein: CAWTMAISGGELFF
CDR3 DNA: TGTGCCTGGACTATGGCCATCTCCGGCGGGGAGCTGTTTTTT

D gene: TRBD2
clone size: few
J gene: TRBJ2-3
V gene: TRBV4-3
CDR3 length: 17
CDR3 protein: CASSQDRERGITDTQYF
CDR3 DNA: TGCGCCAGCAGCCAAGATCGTGAGCGGGGTATTACAGATACGCAGTATTTT

D gene: -
clone size: many
J gene: TRBJ2-2
V gene: TRBV7-9
CDR3 length: 14
CDR3 protein: CASSPPVNTGELFF
CDR3 DNA: TGTGCCAGCAGCCCCCCGGTGAACACCGGGGAGCTGTTTTTT

D gene: -
clone size: many
J gene: TRBJ2-7
V gene: TRBV4-1
CDR3 length: 13
CDR3 protein: CASSQGGSYEQYF
CDR3 DNA: TGCGCCAGCAGCCAGGGGGGCTCCTACGAGCAGTACTTC

D gene: -
clone size: -
J gene: TRBJ1-2
V gene: TRBV19
CDR3 length: 14
CDR3 protein: CASGDLGTGNGYTF
CDR3 DNA: TGTGCCAGTGGGGACCTCGGCACAGGGAATGGCTACACCTTC

D gene: -
clone size: -
J gene: TRBJ2-3
V gene: TRBV11-2
CDR3 length: 14
CDR3 protein: CASSLGLSTDTQYF
CDR3 DNA: TGTGCCAGCAGCTTAGGATTGAGCACAGATACGCAGTATTTT

D gene: -
clone size: -
J gene: TRBJ1-1
V gene: TRBV6-5
CDR3 length: 11
CDR3 protein: CASTSQGEAFF
CDR3 DNA: TGTGCCAGCACCTCACAGGGTGAAGCTTTCTTT

D gene: TRBD2
clone size: -
J gene: TRBJ2-1
V gene: TRBV20-1
CDR3 length: 15
CDR3 protein: CSAPLGRGGYNEQFF
CDR3 DNA: TGCAGTGCCCCCCTTGGGCGGGGGGGTTACAATGAGCAGTTCTTC

D gene: -
clone size: -
J gene: TRBJ2-7
V gene: TRBV7-9
CDR3 length: 14
CDR3 protein: CASSLIGGTYEQYF
CDR3 DNA: TGTGCCAGCAGCCTGATCGGGGGTACCTACGAGCAGTACTTC

D gene: -
clone size: -
J gene: TRBJ2-2
V gene: TRBV5-1
CDR3 length: 13
CDR3 protein: CVSQSDGTGELFF
CDR3 DNA: TGCGTCAGCCAATCCGACGGTACCGGGGAGCTGTTTTTT

D gene: TRBD1
clone size: -
J gene: TRBJ1-1
V gene: TRBV6-5
CDR3 length: 16
CDR3 protein: CASSYGTTGMNTEAFF
CDR3 DNA: TGTGCCAGCAGTTATGGAACGACAGGGATGAACACTGAAGCTTTCTTT

D gene: -
clone size: -
J gene: TRBJ2-3
V gene: TRBV29-1
CDR3 length: 13
CDR3 protein: CSVEASLLDTQYF
CDR3 DNA: TGCAGCGTTGAGGCTAGCCTATTGGATACGCAGTATTTT

D gene: TRBD2
clone size: -
J gene: TRBJ2-2
V gene: TRBV28
CDR3 length: 15
CDR3 protein: CASSSGGLDTGELFF
CDR3 DNA: TGTGCCAGCAGTTCGGGGGGGCTTGACACCGGGGAGCTGTTTTTT

D gene: TRBD2
clone size: -
J gene: TRBJ2-3
V gene: TRBV20-1
CDR3 length: 15
CDR3 protein: CSAQSSTSGGDTQYF
CDR3 DNA: TGCAGTGCACAGAGTTCGACTAGCGGGGGTGATACGCAGTATTTT

D gene: -
clone size: few
J gene: TRBJ2-3
V gene: TRBV10-3
CDR3 length: 14
CDR3 protein: CAIRAGGGSDTQYF
CDR3 DNA: TGTGCCATCAGGGCAGGGGGGGGCTCTGATACGCAGTATTTT

D gene: -
clone size: -
J gene: TRBJ1-2
V gene: TRBV7-2
CDR3 length: 15
CDR3 protein: CASSPGMGFAGGYTF
CDR3 DNA: TGTGCCAGCAGCCCAGGGATGGGATTTGCGGGTGGCTACACCTTC

D gene: TRBD2
clone size: -
J gene: TRBJ2-7
V gene: TRBV6-4
CDR3 length: 16
CDR3 protein: CASTLGETSGTYEQYF
CDR3 DNA: TGTGCCAGCACCCTGGGGGAGACTAGCGGTACCTACGAGCAGTACTTC